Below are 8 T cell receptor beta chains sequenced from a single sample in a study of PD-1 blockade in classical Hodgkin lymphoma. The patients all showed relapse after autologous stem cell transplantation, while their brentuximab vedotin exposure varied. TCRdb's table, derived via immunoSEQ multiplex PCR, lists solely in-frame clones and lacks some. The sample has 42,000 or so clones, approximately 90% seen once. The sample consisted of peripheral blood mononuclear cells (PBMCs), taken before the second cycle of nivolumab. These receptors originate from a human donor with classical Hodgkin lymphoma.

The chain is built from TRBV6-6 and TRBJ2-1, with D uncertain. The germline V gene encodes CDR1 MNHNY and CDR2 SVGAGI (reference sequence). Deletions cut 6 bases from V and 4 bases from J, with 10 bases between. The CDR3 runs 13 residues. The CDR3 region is CASRLPGYNEQFF. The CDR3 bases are TGTGCCAGCAGGCTCCCTGGGTACAATGAGCAGTTCTTC.

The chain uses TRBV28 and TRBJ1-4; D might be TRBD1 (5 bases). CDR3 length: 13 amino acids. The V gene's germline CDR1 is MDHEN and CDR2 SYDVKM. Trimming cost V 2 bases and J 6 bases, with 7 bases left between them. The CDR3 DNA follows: TGTGCCAGCAGTTTAGGGGGGGATGAAAAACTGTTTTTT. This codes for CASSLGGDEKLFF.

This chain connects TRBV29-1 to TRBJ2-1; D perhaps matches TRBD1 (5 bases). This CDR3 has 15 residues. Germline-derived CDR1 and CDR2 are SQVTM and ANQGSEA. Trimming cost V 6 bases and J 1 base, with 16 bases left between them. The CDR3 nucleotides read TGCAGCGTCTCTGGGGCAATAAGATCCTACAATGAGCAGTTCTTC. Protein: CSVSGAIRSYNEQFF.

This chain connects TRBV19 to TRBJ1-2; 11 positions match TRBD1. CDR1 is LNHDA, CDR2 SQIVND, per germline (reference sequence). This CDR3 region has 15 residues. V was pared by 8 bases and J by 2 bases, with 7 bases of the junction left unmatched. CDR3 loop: CASREWDRGNYGYTF. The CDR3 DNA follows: TGTGCCAGTCGGGAATGGGACAGGGGGAACTATGGCTACACCTTC.

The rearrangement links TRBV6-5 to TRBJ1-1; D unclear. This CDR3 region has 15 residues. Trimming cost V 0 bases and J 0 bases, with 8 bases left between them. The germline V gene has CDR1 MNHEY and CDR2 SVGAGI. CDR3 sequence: CASSYSIGLNTEAFF. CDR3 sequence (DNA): TGTGCCAGCAGTTACTCGATCGGCCTGAACACTGAAGCTTTCTTT.

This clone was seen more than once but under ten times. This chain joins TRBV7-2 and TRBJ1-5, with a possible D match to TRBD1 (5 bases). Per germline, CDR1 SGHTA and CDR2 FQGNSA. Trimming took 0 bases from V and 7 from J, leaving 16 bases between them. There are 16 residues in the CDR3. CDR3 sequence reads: CASSLAGDGGGQPQHF. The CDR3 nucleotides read TGTGCCAGCAGCTTAGCCGGGGACGGAGGAGGGCAGCCCCAGCATTTT.

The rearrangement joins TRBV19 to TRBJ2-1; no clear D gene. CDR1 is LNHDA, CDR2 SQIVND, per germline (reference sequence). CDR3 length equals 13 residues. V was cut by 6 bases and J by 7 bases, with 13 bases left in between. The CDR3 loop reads CASREWEANEQFF. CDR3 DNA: TGTGCCAGTAGGGAGTGGGAAGCGAATGAGCAGTTCTTC.

CDR3 DNA sequence: TGTGCCAGCAGTTTATTAAGGCTAGCGGGAGAGGTCGGAGAGACCCAGTACTTC. It yields the protein CASSLLRLAGEVGETQYF. The rearrangement uses TRBV28 and TRBJ2-5; 10 positions match TRBD2. V shed 1 base, J shed 4 bases, and the junction held 12 bases outside the gene matches. There are 18 residues in the CDR3. Germline V lookup: CDR1 MDHEN, CDR2 SYDVKM.